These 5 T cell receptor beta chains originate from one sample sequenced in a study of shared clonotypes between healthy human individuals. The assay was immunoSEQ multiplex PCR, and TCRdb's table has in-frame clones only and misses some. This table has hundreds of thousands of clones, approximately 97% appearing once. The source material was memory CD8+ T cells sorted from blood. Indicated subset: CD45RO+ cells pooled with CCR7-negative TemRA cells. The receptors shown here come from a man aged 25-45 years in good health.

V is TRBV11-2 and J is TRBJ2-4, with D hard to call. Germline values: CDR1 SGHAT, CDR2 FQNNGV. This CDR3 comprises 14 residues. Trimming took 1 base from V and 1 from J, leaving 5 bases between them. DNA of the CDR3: TGTGCCAGCAGCTTAGCCAGGGCCAAAAACATTCAGTACTTC. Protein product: CASSLARAKNIQYF.

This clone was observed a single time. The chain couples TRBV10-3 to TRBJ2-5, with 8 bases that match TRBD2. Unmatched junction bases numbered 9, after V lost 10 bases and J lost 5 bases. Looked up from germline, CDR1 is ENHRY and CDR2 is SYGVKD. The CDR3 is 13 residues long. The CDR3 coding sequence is TGTGCCACCCAAGCGGGAGACTGGGAGACCCAGTACTTC. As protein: CATQAGDWETQYF.

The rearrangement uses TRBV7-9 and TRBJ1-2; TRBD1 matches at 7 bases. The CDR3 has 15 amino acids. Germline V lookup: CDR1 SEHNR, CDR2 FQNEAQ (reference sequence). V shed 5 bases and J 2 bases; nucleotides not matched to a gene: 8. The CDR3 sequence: CASSGGVRGNYGYTF. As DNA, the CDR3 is TGTGCCAGCAGCGGAGGAGTCAGGGGGAACTATGGCTACACCTTC.

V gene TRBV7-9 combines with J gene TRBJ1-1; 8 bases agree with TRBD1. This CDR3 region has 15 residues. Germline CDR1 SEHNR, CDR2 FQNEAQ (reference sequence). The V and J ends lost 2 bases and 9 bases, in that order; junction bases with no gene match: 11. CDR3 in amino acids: CASSLFGTGTSQAFF. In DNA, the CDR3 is TGTGCCAGCAGCTTATTCGGGACAGGAACTTCTCAAGCTTTCTTT.

CDR3 loop: CASTEAGPGANVLTF. As DNA, the CDR3 is TGTGCCAGCACAGAGGCCGGGCCTGGGGCCAACGTCCTGACTTTC. The V call is TRBV7-9, the J call TRBJ2-6, with no clear D. Germline-derived CDR1 and CDR2 are SEHNR and FQNEAQ (reference sequence). CDR3 length: 15 amino acids. Trimming cost V 7 bases and J 2 bases, with 12 bases left between them. The full variable domain, its missing parts supplied by reference TRBV7-9 and TRBJ2-6, is DTGVSQNPRHKITKRGQNVTFRCDPISEHNRLYWYRQTLGQGPEFLTYFQNEAQLEKSRLLSDRFSAERPKGSFSTLEIQRTEQGDSAMYLCASTEAGPGANVLTFGAGSRLTVL.